The entry below describes one TCR beta chain. Germline V gene lookup returns CDR1 SGHTA and CDR2 FQGTGA. The CDR3 contains 15 residues. Between the trimmed V and J ends, which lost 1 base and 5 bases, there was a span of 14 bases. This sample was taken from a study of T cells in narcolepsy. Profiling relied on immunoSEQ multiplex PCR, and the TCRdb table lists in-frame clones only, not all of them. The data contain tens of thousands of clones, around 83% of them singletons. The TCR was taken from a human donor with narcolepsy. The sample consisted of CD45RA- memory CD4+ T cells from PBMCs. The V and J genes are TRBV7-3 and TRBJ1-1, with D perhaps matching TRBD1 (6 bases). In DNA form, the CDR3 reads TGTGCCAGCAGCTTAAAGGGCAGGGGAGGTACTGAAGCTTTCTTT. Residues: CASSLKGRGGTEAFF. The full variable domain, in which reference TRBV7-3 and TRBJ1-1 provide the parts outside the CDR3, is GAGVSQTPSNKVTEKGKYVELRCDPISGHTALYWYRQSLGQGPEFLIYFQGTGAADDSGLPNDRFFAVRPEGSVSTLKIQRTERGDSAVYLCASSLKGRGGTEAFFGQGTRLTVV.